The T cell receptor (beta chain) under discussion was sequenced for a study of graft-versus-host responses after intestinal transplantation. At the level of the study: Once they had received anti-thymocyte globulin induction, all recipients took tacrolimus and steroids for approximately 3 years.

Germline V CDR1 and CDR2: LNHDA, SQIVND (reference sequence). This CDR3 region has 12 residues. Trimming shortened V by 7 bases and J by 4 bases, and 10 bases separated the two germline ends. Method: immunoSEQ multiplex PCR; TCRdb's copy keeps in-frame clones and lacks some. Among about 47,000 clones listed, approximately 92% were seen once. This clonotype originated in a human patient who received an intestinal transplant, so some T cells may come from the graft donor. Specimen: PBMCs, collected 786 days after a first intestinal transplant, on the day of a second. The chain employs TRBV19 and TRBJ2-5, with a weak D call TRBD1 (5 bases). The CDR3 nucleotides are TGTGCCAGTATGGGGCTCTCAGAGACCCAGTACTTC. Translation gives CASMGLSETQYF.